Described below is a single TCR beta chain sequence and its context. The antigen remains undetermined. The CDR3 totals 15 residues. V lost 4 bases, J lost 4 bases, and 6 bases stayed unmatched. The germline CDR1 and CDR2 sequences are SGHVS and FQNEAQ. These data belong to a study of cytomegalovirus exposure and HLA in healthy donors. Looking at the study overall: Clustering assigned 81% of the approximately 400 genotyped donors to the Caucasian-associated ancestry cluster. Study-level findings and limits: V segments that were indistinguishable, TRBV6-2 and TRBV6-3 among them, were omitted from analysis.

The donors (healthy individuals) were bone marrow donors. In the PCR, 60 Vbeta and 13 Jbeta primers were used. In the original workflow: Around 76 million unique TCR beta chains, roughly 10 million shared, were counted in a later analysis. The data were produced by immunoSEQ multiplex PCR, yet TCRdb's version contains in-frame clones alone and is incomplete. That table supplies the V and J calls and clone size; D and trimming were determined from the DNA. The table has 85,000 to 100,000 clones, 77% seen once. Sequencing was carried out using PBMCs. The clonotype comes from a woman aged 40-49 years in good health and CMV-seronegative. V gene TRBV7-8 combines with J gene TRBJ2-1, with 8 bases that match TRBD2. CDR3 residues: CASSSVAGSYNEQFF. In DNA, the CDR3 is TGTGCCAGCAGCTCGGTAGCGGGGAGTTACAATGAGCAGTTCTTC.